The 5 T cell receptor beta chains in this list originate from one sample, sequenced in a study of molecular identifiers for immune sequencing clone quantification. TCRdb ran MiXCR on the PCR reads and lists one entry per CDR3 protein. The data show just over 40,000 distinct CDR3 sequences, around 20% seen once. The sequencing sample was made of naive CD8+ T cells from blood, with Jurkat cell RNA spiked in. Subset of the sample: FACS-sorted CD8+CD4-CCR7+CD45RA+ naive T cells. These receptors originate from a human donor in good health. Some libraries in this study had Jurkat cell RNA spiked in.

With respect to this clonotype: A much bigger clone sits one base away, suggesting this may be a read error. The genes are TRBV15 and TRBJ2-2; the D is unclear. The CDR3 runs to 16 residues. Germline CDR1 LNHNV, CDR2 YYDKDF (reference sequence). This CDR3 reads CTTSRDRGGSTGELFF. The CDR3 nucleotides are TGTACCACCAGCAGAGATCGCGGTGGTAGCACCGGGGAGCTGTTTTTT.

In this sample, this clonotype turned up a few times. The V call is TRBV28, the J call TRBJ2-5, with TRBD1 matching over 11 bases. Germline V gene sequence: CDR1 MDHEN, CDR2 SYDVKM. The CDR3 covers 17 residues. V trimming: 5 bases; J trimming: 5 bases; junction bases outside the gene matches: 13. The CDR3 nucleotides are TGTGCCAGCAGTACCCTCGGACAGGGGGCGCCGGCGGAGACCCAGTACTTC. It translates to CASSTLGQGAPAETQYF.

This clonotype has more than one count but fewer than ten. This chain links TRBV5-4 with TRBJ1-2, with 8 bases identical to TRBD1. Germline CDR1 is SGHNT and CDR2 is YYREEE (reference sequence). V was clipped by 4 bases and J by 8 bases; unmatched bases: 7. This CDR3 has 13 residues. In DNA, the CDR3 is TGTGCCAGCAGCGGAGGGGACAGGAGCGGCTACACCTTC. Translated, it gives CASSGGDRSGYTF.

The chain uses TRBV5-6 and TRBJ2-1, with D possibly being TRBD2 (5 bases). The CDR3 loop spans 13 amino acids. Trimming took 4 bases from V and 9 from J, leaving 14 bases between them. Per the germline V gene, CDR1 is SGHDT and CDR2 is YYEEEE. The CDR3 protein is CASSRGRQAEQFF. CDR3 sequence (DNA): TGTGCCAGCAGCCGCGGGCGGCAGGCTGAGCAGTTCTTC.

This clonotype has just one count. A read error may be the cause here, since a much bigger clone is one base away. The rearrangement links TRBV28 to TRBJ2-1; D perhaps matches TRBD2 (5 bases). The germline CDR1 and CDR2 sequences are MDHEN and SYDVKM. Trimming shortened V by 3 bases and J by 4 bases, and 13 bases separated the two germline ends. This CDR3 has 15 residues. Here the CDR3 reads CASSFVSPGYNEQFF. CDR3 nucleotides: TGTGCCAGCAGTTTTGTATCCCCGGGATACAATGAGCAGTTCTTC.